The 15 T cell receptor beta chains given below trace back to one sample, sequenced in a study of blood T cell repertoires in COVID-19. TCRdb's copy holds only in-frame clones and misses some; the assay was immunoSEQ multiplex PCR. The data show about 120,000 clones, approximately 90% seen once. Sequencing was carried out using peripheral blood. These receptors originate from a human donor with active COVID-19. The donor label of this sample is uncertain.

The CDR3 protein is CASNPGTVGLPLHF. As DNA, the CDR3 is TGTGCCAGCAACCCCGGGACAGTCGGCCTACCCCTCCACTTT. The chain links TRBV6-2 or TRBV6-3 to TRBJ1-6, with 7 nucleotides matching TRBD1. Germline loops: CDR1 MNHEY, CDR2 SVGEGT. V lost 7 bases and J lost 12; bases outside the gene matches: 12. The CDR3 totals 14 residues.

The chain recombines TRBV19 with TRBJ1-3; D is perhaps TRBD1 (6 bases). The germline V gene encodes CDR1 LNHDA and CDR2 SQIVND (reference sequence). The V end was cut by 5 bases, the J end by 4 bases, with 21 bases between. This CDR3 spans 17 amino acids. The CDR3 spells CASSLGHWRDGGNTIYF. CDR3 in DNA: TGTGCCAGTAGTTTGGGACACTGGAGAGACGGAGGAAACACCATATATTTT.

The chain links TRBV29-1 to TRBJ2-3; D is possibly TRBD2 (7 bases). CDR1 is SQVTM and CDR2 is ANQGSEA in the germline V gene. V was shortened by 4 bases and J by 5 bases, with 13 bases between the two germline ends. The CDR3 covers 13 residues. CDR3 amino acids: CSVAEGGGDTQYF. As DNA, the CDR3 is TGCAGCGTTGCCGAGGGGGGGGGAGATACGCAGTATTTT.

The rearrangement links TRBV6-2 or TRBV6-3 to TRBJ1-5; D not resolved. Deletions cut 2 bases from V and 0 bases from J, with 17 bases between. The germline gives CDR1 MNHEY, CDR2 SVGEGT. The CDR3 has 18 amino acids. Here the CDR3 DNA reads TGTGCCAGCAGTTACCTCGGAGGGCTTGGTTATAGCAATCAGCCCCAGCATTTT. It is translated as CASSYLGGLGYSNQPQHF.

Here the CDR3 DNA reads TGTGCCAGTAAGGTCGCAGGGGGCATCGGCGGGGAGCTGTTTTTT. Amino acids: CASKVAGGIGGELFF. This chain links TRBV19 with TRBJ2-2, with TRBD1 matching 8 bases. Losses at the gene ends were 7 bases for V and 7 bases for J; bases not matched to a gene: 11. The CDR3 consists of 15 residues. From germline, CDR1 is LNHDA and CDR2 SQIVND (reference sequence).

The rearrangement uses TRBV5-4 and TRBJ1-2; no firm D call. V was clipped by 3 bases and J by 8 bases, with 17 bases between them. CDR3 length: 14 amino acids. CDR1 and CDR2 from the germline V gene are SGHNT and YYREEE (reference sequence). CDR3: CASSSAPRGGGYTF. DNA for the CDR3: TGTGCCAGCAGCTCAGCCCCACGGGGTGGCGGCTACACCTTC.

This chain links TRBV2 with TRBJ2-2; possible D gene TRBD1, 5 bases. V lost 7 bases and J lost 1, with 7 bases in between. From germline, CDR1 is SNHLY and CDR2 FYNNEI. The CDR3 spans 13 residues. The CDR3 region has the DNA TGTGCCAGCAACAGGATGAACACCGGGGAGCTGTTTTTT. It yields the protein CASNRMNTGELFF.

The chain couples TRBV11-2 to TRBJ1-1; 8 nucleotides match TRBD1. V lost 5 bases, J lost 4 bases, and 6 bases stayed unmatched. Germline V gene sequence: CDR1 SGHAT, CDR2 FQNNGV. The CDR3 contains 14 residues. The CDR3 coding sequence is TGTGCCAGCAGCACCACAGGGGGTATCACTGAAGCTTTCTTT. Its translation: CASSTTGGITEAFF.

V usage is TRBV7-6 and J usage is TRBJ1-4; possibly TRBD1 for D (5 bases). V was cut by 5 bases and J by 7 bases, with 14 bases left in between. Germline CDR1 SGHVS, CDR2 FNYEAQ. The CDR3 sequence is 14 residues long. In DNA form, the CDR3 reads TGTGCCAGCAGCCTTGGACAAGCCCCTGAAAAACTGTTTTTT. It specifies CASSLGQAPEKLFF.

The chain employs TRBV7-2 and TRBJ1-3; D is ambiguous. The germline V and J ends were trimmed by 1 base and 0 bases, with 7 bases remaining between them. Germline CDR1 is SGHTA and CDR2 is FQGNSA. The CDR3 is made up of 15 amino acids. CDR3 amino acids: CASSLGGFSGNTIYF. Here the CDR3 DNA reads TGTGCCAGCAGCTTAGGCGGATTCTCTGGAAACACCATATATTTT.

This clone occurred once. V and J are TRBV2 and TRBJ2-1; 7 nucleotides match TRBD1. The CDR3 length is 16 residues. Trimming at V came to 4 bases and at J to 3 bases, leaving 9 bases not matched to a gene. Germline CDR1 reads SNHLY; CDR2 reads FYNNEI. CDR3 sequence: CASSGGQALYYNEQFF. CDR3 coding DNA: TGTGCCAGCAGTGGAGGACAGGCTCTCTACTACAATGAGCAGTTCTTC.

This clone was observed a single time. The chain is built from TRBV7-2 and TRBJ2-3; D might be TRBD1 (5 bases). Germline-derived CDR1 and CDR2 are SGHTA and FQGNSA. V was pared by 7 bases and J by 4 bases, with 18 bases between. This CDR3 is built from 15 residues. The CDR3, as DNA: TGTGCCAGCAAGGGGATCAGGGCGTCGTCAGATACGCAGTATTTT. Amino acids: CASKGIRASSDTQYF. The variable domain in full, completed from reference TRBV7-2 and TRBJ2-3, reads GAGVSQSPSNKVTEKGKDVELRCDPISGHTALYWYRQSLGQGLEFLIYFQGNSAPDKSGLPSDRFSAERTGGSVSTLTIQRTQQEDSAVYLCASKGIRASSDTQYFGPGTRLTVL.

V usage is TRBV7-2 and J usage is TRBJ2-1; 9 bases are shared with TRBD1. Germline assignment: CDR1 SGHTA and CDR2 FQGNSA. This CDR3 has 17 amino acids. Germline trimming cut 4 bases from V and 0 bases from J; bases unmatched to any gene: 7. CDR3 loop: CASSSRPGQGSYNEQFF. Here the CDR3 DNA reads TGTGCCAGCAGCTCACGACCGGGACAGGGCTCCTACAATGAGCAGTTCTTC.

The genes are TRBV12-3 or TRBV12-4 and TRBJ2-1; D uncertain. Trimming shortened V by 6 bases and J by 6 bases, and 6 bases separated the two germline ends. This CDR3 contains 11 residues. CDR3 in DNA: TGTGCCAGCAGATTGAGCAATGAGCAGTTCTTC. This encodes CASRLSNEQFF.

This chain uses TRBV9 with TRBJ2-2, with D perhaps TRBD1 (6 bases). The CDR3 sequence is 16 residues long. Trimming cost V 0 bases and J 2 bases, with 11 bases left between them. The germline V gene has CDR1 SGDLS and CDR2 YYNGEE. CDR3 loop: CASSVEGVPNTGELFF. The CDR3 nucleotides read TGTGCCAGCAGCGTAGAGGGGGTTCCCAACACCGGGGAGCTGTTTTTT. Variable domain in full (rest from reference TRBV9 and TRBJ2-2): DSGVTQTPKHLITATGQRVTLRCSPRSGDLSVYWYQQSLDQGLQFLIQYYNGEERAKGNILERFSAQQFPDLHSELNLSSLELGDSALYFCASSVEGVPNTGELFFGEGSRLTVL.